This entry describes one TCR beta chain. V was clipped by 5 bases and J by 1 base; unmatched bases: 12. This CDR3 comprises 17 residues. CDR1 is SGHVS, CDR2 FQNEAQ, per germline. MiXCR was run by TCRdb on the RT-PCR reads, yielding one entry per CDR3 protein. The sample lists 70,000 or so distinct CDR3 sequences, roughly 29% occurring once. These data belong to a study of patients and donors after allogeneic stem cell transplantation. The genes are TRBV7-8 and TRBJ2-3; 7 positions match TRBD1. The specimen sequenced was blood, either unsorted or a sorted T cell fraction (not recorded which). The TCR sequence derives from a human donor who was either an allogeneic HSCT recipient or a stem cell or donor lymphocyte infusion donor (not recorded which). It is not recorded whose cells these are; they may come from a transplant donor. CDR3 sequence reads: CASSPRPNRGGTDTQYF. The CDR3 nucleotides are TGTGCCAGCAGCCCCAGGCCCAACAGGGGAGGCACAGATACGCAGTATTTT.